This T cell receptor beta chain was found in a study of cytomegalovirus exposure and HLA in healthy donors. Overall study findings and caveats: Clonal expansion was found to be greater in HLA-associated TCR beta chains than in equally common others in a later analysis. It was assumed in the presence/absence analyses that sequencing depth was roughly uniform across donors. Fewer N-insertions (relative to the 666-donor mean) were reportedly seen in an Asian-associated ancestry cluster in a later analysis.

CDR3 length: 13 amino acids. V was pared by 7 bases and J by 4 bases, with 6 bases of the junction left unmatched. The germline gives CDR1 GTSNPN, CDR2 SVGIG (reference sequence). As concerns this clone: What it binds is not known.

Both 60 Vbeta primers and 13 Jbeta primers went into the PCR. TCRdb keeps only in-frame clones here, not all; method: immunoSEQ multiplex PCR. The data contain 190,000 or so clones, 75% to 85% of them singletons. The clonotype originates from a boy aged 5-17 years in good health and CMV-seronegative. What was sequenced was PBMCs. The gene calls are TRBV30 and TRBJ1-5, with 8 bases identical to TRBD1. Written as DNA, the CDR3 is TGTGCCTCGACGACAGGGGCGAATCAGCCCCAGCATTTT. Its translation is CASTTGANQPQHF.